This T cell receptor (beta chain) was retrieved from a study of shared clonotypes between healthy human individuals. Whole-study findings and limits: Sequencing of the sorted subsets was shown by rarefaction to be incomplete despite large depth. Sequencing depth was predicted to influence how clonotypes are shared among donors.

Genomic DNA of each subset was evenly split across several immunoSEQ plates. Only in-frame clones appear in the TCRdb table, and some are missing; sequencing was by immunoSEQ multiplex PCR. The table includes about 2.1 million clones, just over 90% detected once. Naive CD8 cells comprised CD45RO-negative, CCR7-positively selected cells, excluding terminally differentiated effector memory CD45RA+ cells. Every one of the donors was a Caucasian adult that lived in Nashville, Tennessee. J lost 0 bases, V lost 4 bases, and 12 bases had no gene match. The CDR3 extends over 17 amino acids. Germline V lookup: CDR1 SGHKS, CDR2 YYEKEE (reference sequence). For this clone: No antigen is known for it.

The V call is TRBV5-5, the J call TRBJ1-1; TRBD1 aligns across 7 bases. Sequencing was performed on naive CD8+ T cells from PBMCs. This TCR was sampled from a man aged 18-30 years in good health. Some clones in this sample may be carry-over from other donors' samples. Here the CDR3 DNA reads TGTGCCAGCAGCCCAGGACAGGCCTACCTTTTGAACACTGAAGCTTTCTTT. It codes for CASSPGQAYLLNTEAFF. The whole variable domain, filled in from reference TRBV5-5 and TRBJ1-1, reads DAGVTQSPTHLIKTRGQQVTLRCSPISGHKSVSWYQQVLGQGPQFIFQYYEKEERGRGNFPDRFSARQFPNYSSELNVNALLLGDSALYLCASSPGQAYLLNTEAFFGQGTRLTVV.